Sequencing of this TCR beta chain was carried out in a study of blood T cell repertoires in COVID-19. At the level of the study: The samples span acute and convalescent COVID-19 from the United States, Italy and Spain.

Profiled with immunoSEQ multiplex PCR; TCRdb holds only in-frame clones, not every one. The sample shows under 250,000 clones, 80% to 90% of them seen only once. V dropped 5 bases and J dropped 5 bases, with 12 bases sitting between them. The CDR3 length is 13 residues. Germline-derived CDR1 and CDR2 are SGHDN and FVKESK. Clinical history reported by participants formed the basis on which cohorts were assigned. Specimen: PBMCs or T cells enriched from blood (not recorded which). The chain links TRBV14 to TRBJ1-1; TRBD1 might be the D (6 bases). The sequence came from a woman aged 18 to 35 in a cohort exposed to, infected with or recovered from COVID-19 (not recorded which). The CDR3 protein is CASSADRQTEAFF. CDR3 in DNA: TGTGCCAGCAGCGCGGACAGACAGACTGAAGCTTTCTTT.